Following are 6 T cell receptor beta chains from one sample sequenced in a study of shared clonotypes between healthy human individuals. Repertoires were generated with immunoSEQ multiplex PCR, while TCRdb's copy carries only in-frame clones and drops some. Of approximately 1.5 million clones detected, around 98% appear once; the ten largest clones hold 0.45%. Specimen: naive CD4+ T cells sorted from blood. Subset: CD45RA+ positively selected. The receptors derive from a man aged 25-40 years in good health.

The gene calls are TRBV29-1 and TRBJ2-7; TRBD1 is a possible D gene (6 bases). Germline assignment: CDR1 SQVTM and CDR2 ANQGSEA. V was pared by 4 bases and J by 3 bases, with 10 bases between. The CDR3 runs 12 residues. CDR3: CSVGVGGYEQYF. In DNA form, the CDR3 reads TGCAGCGTTGGGGTAGGGGGCTACGAGCAGTACTTC.

The chain carries TRBV11-2 and TRBJ2-4, with D unresolved. CDR1 SGHAT and CDR2 FQNNGV come from the germline V gene. The CDR3 totals 15 residues. V was cut by 1 base and J by 6 bases, with 13 bases left in between. CDR3 protein: CASSLVAALLNIQYF. Here the CDR3 DNA reads TGTGCCAGCAGCTTAGTGGCAGCCCTGCTAAACATTCAGTACTTC. Full variable domain (outside the CDR3, taken from reference TRBV11-2 and TRBJ2-4): EAGVAQSPRYKIIEKRQSVAFWCNPISGHATLYWYQQILGQGPKLLIQFQNNGVVDDSQLPKDRFSAERLKGVDSTLKIQPAKLEDSAVYLCASSLVAALLNIQYFGAGTRLSVL.

This sequence joins TRBV2 and TRBJ1-5; D not certain. The ends were cut back, 7 bases at V and 5 bases at J, with 12 bases in the middle. The CDR3 loop spans 13 amino acids. Per germline, CDR1 SNHLY and CDR2 FYNNEI. The DNA for the CDR3 is TGTGCCAGCACCTTTAGTACCGATCAGCCCCAGCATTTT. This codes for CASTFSTDQPQHF.

With regard to this clone: The junction does not match germline at one end; this may be a read error. The genes are TRBV6-6 and TRBJ1-2; unclear D gene. There are 8 residues in the CDR3. Per germline, CDR1 MNHNY and CDR2 SVGAGI (reference sequence). In DNA, the CDR3 is TGTGCCAGCAGTTTTCGGCGCTTC. It encodes CASSFRRF.

The chain is built from TRBV9 and TRBJ2-5; TRBD1 might be the D (6 bases). The length of the CDR3 is 16 residues. V was shortened by 0 bases and J by 2 bases, with 14 bases between the two germline ends. Germline V CDR1 and CDR2: SGDLS, YYNGEE. The CDR3 DNA reads as TGTGCCAGCAGCGTAGCCGTCAGCACAGGGCAAGAGACCCAGTACTTC. Its protein product is CASSVAVSTGQETQYF. Filled out from reference TRBV9 and TRBJ2-5, the complete variable domain reads DSGVTQTPKHLITATGQRVTLRCSPRSGDLSVYWYQQSLDQGLQFLIQYYNGEERAKGNILERFSAQQFPDLHSELNLSSLELGDSALYFCASSVAVSTGQETQYFGPGTRLLVL.

This rearrangement joins TRBV5-1 to TRBJ1-1; possibly TRBD1 for D (5 bases). Trimming took off 4 bases at V and 0 bases at J, with 19 bases between the two ends. The CDR3 consists of 17 residues. Germline CDR1 is SGHRS and CDR2 is YFSETQ. CDR3 protein: CASSPSGPQGLNTEAFF. DNA of the CDR3: TGCGCCAGCAGCCCCAGTGGACCGCAGGGTCTGAACACTGAAGCTTTCTTT.